What follows is one T cell receptor (beta chain) and its context. What it recognizes is unknown. With 1 base removed from V and 6 bases from J, the gap between germline ends came to 5 bases. Germline V gene sequence: CDR1 MGHRA, CDR2 YSYEKL. This CDR3 has 12 amino acids. This sample was included in a study of vaccination and CD4 T cells after COVID-19. Across the study: As a positive control, some control cultures were given a CEFX pool, while others were given an HIV-1 Nef pool or no peptide.

Cultured CD4+ T-cell DNA underwent Oncomine TCR Beta short-read sequencing. One entry per CDR3 protein, called by TCRdb with MiXCR from the PCR reads. The sample includes about 24,000 distinct CDR3 sequences, roughly 40% of them seen just once. Time point reported: late sampling 161 to 241 days after vaccination in a few convalescent patients. Treatment meaning: approximately nine-day PBMC culture with coronavirus spike peptide pools or control peptides (ViraFEST assay). ViraFEST relied on peptide pools to expand antigen-specific T cells; the TCRs were sequenced afterward. This receptor was taken from a human donor who had recovered from COVID-19. This specimen consisted of CD4+ T cells from blood, cultured in vitro, obtained about 7 months after SARS-CoV-2 vaccination. The rearrangement links TRBV4-1 to TRBJ2-3, with D unclear. Here the CDR3 reads CASSQAFDTQYF. The CDR3 nucleotides read TGCGCCAGCAGCCAAGCTTTTGATACGCAGTATTTT.